These T cell receptor beta chains were read from a single sample in a study of blood T cells in healthy people across ages. From the 5' RACE reads, TCRdb called clonotypes with MiXCR, one entry per CDR3 protein. The sample contains 710,000 or so distinct CDR3 sequences, 22% of which appear only once. The sample was blood. These receptors were taken from a man in his 70s in good health. CDR3s include the opening cysteine and the closing phenylalanine or tryptophan. Fields, in order: clone size, D gene, V gene, J gene, CDR3 DNA, CDR3 protein. A D gene is named only where the DNA matches it firmly. For some rows the clone size is stated as once, few or many, or as a class when expanded; others skip it.

>few|NA|TRBV14|TRBJ1-2
TGTGCCAGCAGCCGCCGGACGGGCCTTTGGGGCTACACCTTC
CASSRRTGLWGYTF
>few|NA|TRBV5-1|TRBJ1-2
TGCGCCAGCAGCAGAGACGATAACTATGGCTACACCTTC
CASSRDDNYGYTF
>NA|NA|TRBV6-5|TRBJ2-3
TGTGCCAGCAGTCTCCTGGGGGTCACAGATACGCAGTATTTT
CASSLLGVTDTQYF
>few|TRBD1|TRBV20-1|TRBJ2-3
TGCAGTGCCCCAGGGGGCAGGAATACAGATACGCAGTATTTT
CSAPGGRNTDTQYF
>NA|NA|TRBV7-9|TRBJ1-1
TGTGCCAGCAGCCGAGGCAGGGAACCTGAAGCTTTCTTT
CASSRGREPEAFF
>many|NA|TRBV7-2|TRBJ2-3
TGTGCCAGCAGCTTATATGGAGCAGATACGCAGTATTTT
CASSLYGADTQYF
>few|NA|TRBV12-3/TRBV12-4|TRBJ1-4
TGTGCCAGCAGTTTCTCGGGGTCGGGTGGTGAAAAACTGTTTTTT
CASSFSGSGGEKLFF
>once|TRBD1|TRBV2|TRBJ1-2
TGTGCCAGCAGTCTCGCGACAGGGCACTATGGCTACACCTTC
CASSLATGHYGYTF
>NA|NA|TRBV3-1|TRBJ1-3
TGTGCCAGCAGCCAGGGGACACATGGAAACACCATATATTTT
CASSQGTHGNTIYF
>few|TRBD1|TRBV20-1|TRBJ1-1
TGCAGTGCTAGAGACCACAGGGGGCAAATCACTGAAGCTTTCTTT
CSARDHRGQITEAFF
>many|TRBD1|TRBV29-1|TRBJ2-2
TGCAGCGTTCGACAGGGGGGGACCGGGGAGCTGTTTTTT
CSVRQGGTGELFF
>few|NA|TRBV6-1|TRBJ2-2
TGTGCCAGCAGTGAGAATGGGGGGCGAATGAACACCGGGGAGCTGTTTTTT
CASSENGGRMNTGELFF
>NA|NA|TRBV20-1|TRBJ1-1
TGCAATCCGAACCTGGGCACTGAAGCTTTCTTT
CNPNLGTEAFF
>many|TRBD1|TRBV5-1|TRBJ1-2
TGCGCCAGCAGCGGAGGGACAGTTTTAGCTAACTATGGCTACACCTTC
CASSGGTVLANYGYTF
>few|NA|TRBV7-2|TRBJ1-4
TGTGCCAGCAGCTTACAGCCAGGCCTAGGCGAAAAACTGTTTTTT
CASSLQPGLGEKLFF
>NA|NA|TRBV5-1|TRBJ2-3
TGCGCCAGCAGCTTGTCTAGGGCCCCCCCAGATACGCAGTATTTT
CASSLSRAPPDTQYF
>NA|NA|TRBV5-1|TRBJ2-6
TGCGCCAGCAGCTTGGTACCATCTGGGGCCAACGTCCTGACTTTC
CASSLVPSGANVLTF
>few|TRBD2|TRBV12-3/TRBV12-4|TRBJ2-1
TGTGCCAGCAGTCCTTCAAGCGGGGGCCTAACCTACAATGAGCAGTTCTTC
CASSPSSGGLTYNEQFF
>few|TRBD2|TRBV11-2|TRBJ2-3
TGTGCCAGCAGCTTAGTGAGACTAGCGGGAGGGCCCACAGATACGCAGTATTTT
CASSLVRLAGGPTDTQYF
>many|NA|TRBV12-3/TRBV12-4|TRBJ2-7
TGTGCCAGCAGTCCGGACACAGCCTACGAGCAGTACTTC
CASSPDTAYEQYF
>few|NA|TRBV12-5|TRBJ2-1
TGTGCTAGTGGTTCCACATTCAATCCGTCCGTAGAGGATGAGCAGTTCTTC
CASGSTFNPSVEDEQFF
>many|TRBD2|TRBV7-8|TRBJ2-2
TGTGCCAGCAGGACTAGCGGTCCGAACACCGGGGAGCTGTTTTTT
CASRTSGPNTGELFF
>NA|TRBD1|TRBV24-1|TRBJ2-3
TGTGCCACCAGTCGTTCGGGACAGTACAGCACAGATACGCAGTATTTT
CATSRSGQYSTDTQYF
>NA|TRBD1|TRBV5-1|TRBJ2-2
TGCGCCAGCAGCCACGACCGGGACAGGGTTACCGGGGAGCTGTTTTTT
CASSHDRDRVTGELFF
>few|NA|TRBV7-3|TRBJ2-1
TGTGCCAGCAGCTTAAACCCAAGGACGGATGAGCAGTTCTTC
CASSLNPRTDEQFF
>many|TRBD1|TRBV4-2|TRBJ1-4
TGTGCCAGCAGCCGAGAAAGGCAGGGGGCCTATGAAAAACTGTTTTTT
CASSRERQGAYEKLFF
>NA|NA|TRBV7-2|TRBJ1-1
TGTGCCAGCAGCCACCCGGGGGCGAACACTGAAGCTTTCTTT
CASSHPGANTEAFF
>NA|NA|TRBV4-2|TRBJ1-2
TGTGCCAGCAGCCAAGTGGGCAGCTATGGCTACACCTTC
CASSQVGSYGYTF
>NA|NA|TRBV7-9|TRBJ1-2
TGTGCCAGCAGCTTCTACCGGAATCTCCTGGGAGGTGGCTACACCTTC
CASSFYRNLLGGGYTF
>NA|NA|TRBV10-3|TRBJ1-1
TGTGCCATCAGTGATTTCGAGGGGGGAACTTTCTTT
CAISDFEGGTFF
>many|TRBD2|TRBV4-3|TRBJ2-1
TGCGCCAGCAGCCAAGAGGGACTAGCGGACGAGCAGTTCTTC
CASSQEGLADEQFF
>NA|NA|TRBV6-5|TRBJ2-4
TGTGCCAGCAGTTACTCGATAGGGGGAGGCCTAGCCAAAAACATTCAGTACTTC
CASSYSIGGGLAKNIQYF
>once|NA|TRBV6-2/TRBV6-3|TRBJ2-2
TGTGCCAGCAGTTACGCAACTAGAATTTTCACCGGGGAGCTGTTTTTT
CASSYATRIFTGELFF
>NA|TRBD1|TRBV20-1|TRBJ2-3
TGCAGTGCTAGAGATTTCGACAGGGGGTTCACAGATACGCAGTATTTT
CSARDFDRGFTDTQYF
>NA|NA|TRBV5-5|TRBJ1-1
TGTGCCTCAAACCCCACCGGGGGAACTGAAGCTTTCTTT
CASNPTGGTEAFF
>NA|NA|TRBV3-1|TRBJ2-2
TGTGCCAGCAGCCGATTCGGGGCCAACACCGGGGAGCTGTTTTTT
CASSRFGANTGELFF
>NA|NA|TRBV11-2|TRBJ2-2
TGTGCCAGCAGCGGAGGGCTAGAGGGATCCGGGGAGCTGTTTTTT
CASSGGLEGSGELFF
>NA|TRBD2|TRBV5-1|TRBJ2-1
TGCGCCAGCACAGTCCTAGCGGGAGTAGTAAATGAGCAGTTCTTC
CASTVLAGVVNEQFF
>NA|TRBD1|TRBV6-5|TRBJ1-2
TGTGCCAGCAGTGCCGGGACAGGGGGAAGCTACACCTTC
CASSAGTGGSYTF
>NA|TRBD2|TRBV2|TRBJ2-2
TGTGCCAGCAGATCCCGACTAGCGGGGGGTTTCGGGGAGCTGTTTTTT
CASRSRLAGGFGELFF
>few|TRBD1|TRBV6-5|TRBJ1-2
TGTGCCAGCAGTACGGACAGGGGCGCTAACTATGGCTACACCTTC
CASSTDRGANYGYTF
>NA|TRBD1|TRBV5-6|TRBJ1-1
TGTGCCAGCAGACTGGGAGGTTCGCCAGGGGGGTTGTGGACTGAAGCTTTCTTT
CASRLGGSPGGLWTEAFF
>few|TRBD2|TRBV7-9|TRBJ2-3
TGTGCCAGCAGGCCCACTAGCGGGGGGATCACAGATACGCAGTATTTT
CASRPTSGGITDTQYF
>NA|TRBD1|TRBV6-1|TRBJ1-4
TGTGCCAGCAGTGAAGACGGACAGGGGGCATGGGAAAAACTGTTTTTT
CASSEDGQGAWEKLFF
>few|NA|TRBV2|TRBJ1-5
TGTGCCAGCAGTGATGTTAGCAATCAGCCCCAGCATTTT
CASSDVSNQPQHF
>NA|NA|TRBV29-1|TRBJ1-2
TGCAGCGTTGAAACGACTAGGGGGGCCTATGGCTACACCTTC
CSVETTRGAYGYTF
>NA|NA|TRBV6-1|TRBJ2-3
TGTGCCAGCAGGGCCCCGGGGGCAGATACGCAGTATTTT
CASRAPGADTQYF
>NA|TRBD1|TRBV20-1|TRBJ1-1
TGCAGTGCTAGAGATGTCTACAGGGGGGAGGGCACTGAAGCTTTCTTT
CSARDVYRGEGTEAFF